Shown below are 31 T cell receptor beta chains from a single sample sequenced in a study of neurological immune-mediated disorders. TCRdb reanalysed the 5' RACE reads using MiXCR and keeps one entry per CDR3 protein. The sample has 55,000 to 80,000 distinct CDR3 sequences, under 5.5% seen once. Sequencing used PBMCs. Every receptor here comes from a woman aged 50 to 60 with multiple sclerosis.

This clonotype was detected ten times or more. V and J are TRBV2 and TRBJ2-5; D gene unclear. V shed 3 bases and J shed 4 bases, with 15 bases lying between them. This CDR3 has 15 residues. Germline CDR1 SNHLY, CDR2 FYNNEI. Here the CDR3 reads CASSDTASSGETQYF. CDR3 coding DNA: TGTGCCAGCAGTGACACCGCCTCCTCCGGAGAGACCCAGTACTTC.

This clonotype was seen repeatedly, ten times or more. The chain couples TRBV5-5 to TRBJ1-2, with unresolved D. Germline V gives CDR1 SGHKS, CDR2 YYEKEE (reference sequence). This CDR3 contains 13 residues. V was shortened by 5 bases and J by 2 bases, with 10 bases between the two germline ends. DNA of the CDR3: TGTGCCAGCAGTATAGGACCGAACTATGGCTACACCTTC. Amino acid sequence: CASSIGPNYGYTF.

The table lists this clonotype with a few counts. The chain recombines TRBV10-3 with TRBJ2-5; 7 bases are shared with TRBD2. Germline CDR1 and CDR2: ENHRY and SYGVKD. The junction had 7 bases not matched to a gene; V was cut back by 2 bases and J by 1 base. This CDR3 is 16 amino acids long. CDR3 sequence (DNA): TGTGCCATCAGTGAGGATCCGCGGGGGAGCCAAGAGACCCAGTACTTC. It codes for CAISEDPRGSQETQYF.

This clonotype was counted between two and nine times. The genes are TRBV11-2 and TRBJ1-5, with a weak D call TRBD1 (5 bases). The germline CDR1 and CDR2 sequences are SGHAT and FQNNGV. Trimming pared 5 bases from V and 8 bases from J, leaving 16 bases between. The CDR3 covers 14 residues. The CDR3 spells CASSVPGLGEPQHF. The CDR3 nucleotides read TGTGCCAGCAGCGTACCGGGACTCGGGGAGCCCCAGCATTTT.

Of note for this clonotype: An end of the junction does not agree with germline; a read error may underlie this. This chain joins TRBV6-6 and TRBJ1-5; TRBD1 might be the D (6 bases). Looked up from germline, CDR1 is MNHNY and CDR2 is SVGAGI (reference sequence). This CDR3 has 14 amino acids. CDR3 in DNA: TGTGCCAGCAGTTACTGGAGGGTAGGACAGCCCCAGAATTTT. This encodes CASSYWRVGQPQNF.

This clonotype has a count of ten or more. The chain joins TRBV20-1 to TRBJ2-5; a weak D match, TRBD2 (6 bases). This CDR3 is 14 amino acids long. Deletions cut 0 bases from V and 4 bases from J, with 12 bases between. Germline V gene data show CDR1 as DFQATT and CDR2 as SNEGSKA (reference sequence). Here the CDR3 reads CSARDLRERETQYF. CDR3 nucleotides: TGCAGTGCTAGAGATCTTCGGGAGAGAGAGACCCAGTACTTC.

The CDR3 DNA reads as TGTGCCAGTAGTATGCCCCGACTAGCGGGGGCTATCTACAATGAGCAGTTCTTC. It yields the protein CASSMPRLAGAIYNEQFF. This chain uses TRBV19 with TRBJ2-1; TRBD2 matches at 12 bases. Germline lookup yields CDR1 LNHDA and CDR2 SQIVND (reference sequence). V gave up 3 bases and J gave up 3 bases; unmatched junction bases: 9. The CDR3 length is 18 residues.

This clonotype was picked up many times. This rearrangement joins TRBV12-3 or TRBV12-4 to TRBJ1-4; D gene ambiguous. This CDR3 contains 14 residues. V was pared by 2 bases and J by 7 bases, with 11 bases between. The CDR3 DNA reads TGTGCCAGCAGTTTAAGAGTGGTCGGTGAAAAACTGTTTTTT. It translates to CASSLRVVGEKLFF.

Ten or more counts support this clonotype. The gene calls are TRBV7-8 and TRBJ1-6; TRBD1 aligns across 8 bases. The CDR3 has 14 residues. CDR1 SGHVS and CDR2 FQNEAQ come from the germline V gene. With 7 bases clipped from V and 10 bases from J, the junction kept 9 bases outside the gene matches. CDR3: CASNSDREVSPLHF. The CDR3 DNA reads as TGTGCCAGCAACTCGGACAGGGAGGTCTCACCCCTCCACTTT.

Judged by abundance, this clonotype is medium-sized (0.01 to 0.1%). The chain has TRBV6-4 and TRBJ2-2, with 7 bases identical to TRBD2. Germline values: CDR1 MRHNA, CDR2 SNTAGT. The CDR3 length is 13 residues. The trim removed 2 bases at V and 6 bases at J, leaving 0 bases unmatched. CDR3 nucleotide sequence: TGTGCCAGCAGTGACGGGGGGGCCGGGGAGCTGTTTTTT. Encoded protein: CASSDGGAGELFF.

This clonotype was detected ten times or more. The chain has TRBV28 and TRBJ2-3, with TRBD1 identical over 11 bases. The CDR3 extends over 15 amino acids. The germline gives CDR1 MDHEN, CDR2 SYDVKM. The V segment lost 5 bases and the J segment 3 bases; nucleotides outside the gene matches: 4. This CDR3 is CASSTWDRGTDTQYF. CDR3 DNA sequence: TGTGCCAGCAGTACCTGGGACAGGGGGACAGATACGCAGTATTTT.

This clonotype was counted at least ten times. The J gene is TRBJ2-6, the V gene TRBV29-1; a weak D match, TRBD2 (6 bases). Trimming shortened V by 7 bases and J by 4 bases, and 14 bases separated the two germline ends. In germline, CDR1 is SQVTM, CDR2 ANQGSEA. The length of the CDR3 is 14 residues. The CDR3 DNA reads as TGCAGCGCGAAGACGGGAGCAGGGGCCAACGTCCTGACTTTC. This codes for CSAKTGAGANVLTF.

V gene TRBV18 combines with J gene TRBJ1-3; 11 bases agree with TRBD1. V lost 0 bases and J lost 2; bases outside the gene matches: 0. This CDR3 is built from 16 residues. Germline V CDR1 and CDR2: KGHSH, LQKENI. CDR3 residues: CASSPPGQGAGNTIYF. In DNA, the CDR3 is TGTGCCAGCTCACCACCGGGACAGGGGGCTGGAAACACCATATATTTT.

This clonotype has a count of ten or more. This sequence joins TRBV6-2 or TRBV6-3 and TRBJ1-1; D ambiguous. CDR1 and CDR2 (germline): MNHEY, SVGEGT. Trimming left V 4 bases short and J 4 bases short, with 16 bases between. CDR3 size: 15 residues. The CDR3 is CASSWELGWSTEAFF. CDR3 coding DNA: TGTGCCAGCAGTTGGGAACTCGGGTGGAGCACTGAAGCTTTCTTT.

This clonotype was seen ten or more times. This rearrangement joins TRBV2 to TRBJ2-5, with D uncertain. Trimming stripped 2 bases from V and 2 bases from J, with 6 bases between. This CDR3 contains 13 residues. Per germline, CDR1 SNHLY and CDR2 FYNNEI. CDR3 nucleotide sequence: TGTGCCAGCAGTGAAACGGTTCAAGAGACCCAGTACTTC. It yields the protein CASSETVQETQYF.

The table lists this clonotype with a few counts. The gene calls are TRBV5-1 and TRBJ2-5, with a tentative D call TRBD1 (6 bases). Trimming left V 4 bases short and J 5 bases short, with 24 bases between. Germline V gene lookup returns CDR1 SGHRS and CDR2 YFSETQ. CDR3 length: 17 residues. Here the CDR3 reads CASSTIKPGTQRETQYF. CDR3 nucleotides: TGCGCCAGCAGCACGATAAAACCCGGGACACAACGGGAGACCCAGTACTTC.

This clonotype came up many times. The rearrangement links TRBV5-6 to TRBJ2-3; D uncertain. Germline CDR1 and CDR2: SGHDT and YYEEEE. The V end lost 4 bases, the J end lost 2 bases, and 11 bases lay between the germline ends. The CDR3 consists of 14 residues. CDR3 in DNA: TGTGCCAGCAGCCCCCCCGGCTTCACAGATACGCAGTATTTT. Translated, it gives CASSPPGFTDTQYF.

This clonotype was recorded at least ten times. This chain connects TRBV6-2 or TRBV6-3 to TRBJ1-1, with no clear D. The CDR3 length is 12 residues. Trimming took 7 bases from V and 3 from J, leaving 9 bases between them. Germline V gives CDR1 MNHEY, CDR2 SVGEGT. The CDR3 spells CASNAWDTEAFF. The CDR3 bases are TGTGCCAGCAACGCTTGGGACACTGAAGCTTTCTTT.

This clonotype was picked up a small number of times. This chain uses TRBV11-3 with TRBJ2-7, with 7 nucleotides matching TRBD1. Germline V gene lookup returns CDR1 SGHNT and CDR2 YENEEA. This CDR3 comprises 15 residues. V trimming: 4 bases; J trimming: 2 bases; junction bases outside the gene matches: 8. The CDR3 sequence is CASSSHGDRPYEQYF. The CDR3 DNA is TGTGCCAGCAGCTCACACGGGGACAGACCCTACGAGCAGTACTTC.

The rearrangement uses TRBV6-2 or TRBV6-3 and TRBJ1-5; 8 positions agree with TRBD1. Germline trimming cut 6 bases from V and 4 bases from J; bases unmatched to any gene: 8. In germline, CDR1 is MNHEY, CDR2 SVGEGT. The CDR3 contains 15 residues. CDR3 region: CASSRRTGINQPQHF. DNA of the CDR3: TGTGCCAGCAGCCGACGGACAGGGATAAATCAGCCCCAGCATTTT.

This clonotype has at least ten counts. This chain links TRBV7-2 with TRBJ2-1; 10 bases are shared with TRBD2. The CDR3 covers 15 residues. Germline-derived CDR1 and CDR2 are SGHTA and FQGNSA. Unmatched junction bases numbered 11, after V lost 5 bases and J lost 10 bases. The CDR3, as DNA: TGTGCCAGCAGCGCATCAGCGGGGGGGCGAGGAGAGCAGTTCTTC. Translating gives CASSASAGGRGEQFF.

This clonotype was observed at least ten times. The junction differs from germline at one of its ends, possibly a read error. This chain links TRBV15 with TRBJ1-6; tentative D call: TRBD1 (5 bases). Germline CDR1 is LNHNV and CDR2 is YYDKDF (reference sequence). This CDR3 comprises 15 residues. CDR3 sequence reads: CATSRDAGTNSPLNF. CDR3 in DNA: TGTGCCACCAGCAGAGATGCAGGGACCAATTCACCCCTCAACTTT.

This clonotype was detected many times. CDR3 bases: TGCGCCAGCAGCTTGGCACAGGGGCTAGATACGCAGTATTTT. This translates into CASSLAQGLDTQYF. The V and J genes are TRBV5-1 and TRBJ2-3; 7 bases line up with TRBD1. V lost 0 bases, J lost 5 bases, and 3 bases stayed unmatched. This CDR3 spans 14 amino acids. In germline, CDR1 is SGHRS, CDR2 YFSETQ.

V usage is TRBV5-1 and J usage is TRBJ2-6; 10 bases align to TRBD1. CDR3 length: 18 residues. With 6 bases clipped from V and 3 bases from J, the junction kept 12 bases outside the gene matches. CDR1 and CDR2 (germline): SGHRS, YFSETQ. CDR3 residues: CASTPTRDRGHGANVLTF. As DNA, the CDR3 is TGCGCCAGCACTCCAACACGGGACAGGGGTCATGGGGCCAACGTCCTGACTTTC.

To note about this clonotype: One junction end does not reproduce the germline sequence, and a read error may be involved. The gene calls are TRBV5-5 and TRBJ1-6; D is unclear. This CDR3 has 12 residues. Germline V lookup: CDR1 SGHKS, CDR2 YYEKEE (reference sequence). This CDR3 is CASRSGIEALNF. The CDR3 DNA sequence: TGTGCCAGCAGGTCCGGGATTGAGGCCCTCAACTTT. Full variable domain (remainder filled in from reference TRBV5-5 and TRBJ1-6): DAGVTQSPTHLIKTRGQQVTLRCSPISGHKSVSWYQQVLGQGPQFIFQYYEKEERGRGNFPDRFSARQFPNYSSELNVNALLLGDSALYLCASRSGIEALNFGNGTRLTVT.

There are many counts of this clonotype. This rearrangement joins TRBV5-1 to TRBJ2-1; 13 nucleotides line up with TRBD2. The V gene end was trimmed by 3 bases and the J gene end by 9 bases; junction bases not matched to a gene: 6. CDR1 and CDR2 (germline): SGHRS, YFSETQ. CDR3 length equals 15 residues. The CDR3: CASSSTSGGASEQFF. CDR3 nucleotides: TGCGCCAGCAGCTCAACTAGCGGGGGGGCGTCTGAGCAGTTCTTC.

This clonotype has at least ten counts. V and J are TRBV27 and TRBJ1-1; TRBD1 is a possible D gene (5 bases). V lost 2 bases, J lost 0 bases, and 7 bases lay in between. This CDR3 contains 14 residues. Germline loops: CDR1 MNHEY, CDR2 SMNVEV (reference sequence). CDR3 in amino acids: CASSLTGLNTEAFF. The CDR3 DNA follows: TGTGCCAGCAGTTTAACAGGCCTGAACACTGAAGCTTTCTTT.

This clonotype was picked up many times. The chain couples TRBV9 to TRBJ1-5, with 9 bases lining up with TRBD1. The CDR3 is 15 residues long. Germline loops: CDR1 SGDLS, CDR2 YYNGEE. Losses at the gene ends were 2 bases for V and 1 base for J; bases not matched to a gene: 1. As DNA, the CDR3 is TGTGCCAGCAGCGTGGGACAGGGAAGCAATCAGCCCCAGCATTTT. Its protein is CASSVGQGSNQPQHF. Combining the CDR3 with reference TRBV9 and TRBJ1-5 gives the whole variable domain DSGVTQTPKHLITATGQRVTLRCSPRSGDLSVYWYQQSLDQGLQFLIQYYNGEERAKGNILERFSAQQFPDLHSELNLSSLELGDSALYFCASSVGQGSNQPQHFGDGTRLSIL.

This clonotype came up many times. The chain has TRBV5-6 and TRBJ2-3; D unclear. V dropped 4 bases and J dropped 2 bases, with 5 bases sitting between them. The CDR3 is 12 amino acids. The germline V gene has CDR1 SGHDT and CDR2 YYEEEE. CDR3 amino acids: CASSPNTDTQYF. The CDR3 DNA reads TGTGCCAGCAGCCCGAACACAGATACGCAGTATTTT.

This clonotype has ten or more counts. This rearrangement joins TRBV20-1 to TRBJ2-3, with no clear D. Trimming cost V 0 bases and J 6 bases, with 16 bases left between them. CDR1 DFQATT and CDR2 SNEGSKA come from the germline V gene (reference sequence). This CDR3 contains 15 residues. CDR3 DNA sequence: TGCAGTGCTAGAGATCCGGGCGAAACCGGGGATACGCAGTATTTT. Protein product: CSARDPGETGDTQYF.

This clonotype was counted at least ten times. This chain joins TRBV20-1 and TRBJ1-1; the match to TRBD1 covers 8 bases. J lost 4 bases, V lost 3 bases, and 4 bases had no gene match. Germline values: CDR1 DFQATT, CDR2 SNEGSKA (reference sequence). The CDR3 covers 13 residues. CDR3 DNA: TGCAGTGCTAGTGGACAGGGAATCACTGAAGCTTTCTTT. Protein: CSASGQGITEAFF.